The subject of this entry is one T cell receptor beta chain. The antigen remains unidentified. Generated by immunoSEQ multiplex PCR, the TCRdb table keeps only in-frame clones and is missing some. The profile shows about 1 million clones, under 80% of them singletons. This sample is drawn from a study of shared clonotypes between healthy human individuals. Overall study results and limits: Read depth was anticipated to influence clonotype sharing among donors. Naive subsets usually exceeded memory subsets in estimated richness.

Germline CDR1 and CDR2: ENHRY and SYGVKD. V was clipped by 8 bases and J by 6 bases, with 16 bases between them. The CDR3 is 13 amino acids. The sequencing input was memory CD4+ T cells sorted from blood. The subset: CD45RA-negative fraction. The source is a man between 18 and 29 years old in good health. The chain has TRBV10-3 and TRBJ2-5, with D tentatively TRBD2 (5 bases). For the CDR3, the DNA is TGTGCCATCTCCGAGGACTTTGGACAGACCCAGTACTTC. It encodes CAISEDFGQTQYF.